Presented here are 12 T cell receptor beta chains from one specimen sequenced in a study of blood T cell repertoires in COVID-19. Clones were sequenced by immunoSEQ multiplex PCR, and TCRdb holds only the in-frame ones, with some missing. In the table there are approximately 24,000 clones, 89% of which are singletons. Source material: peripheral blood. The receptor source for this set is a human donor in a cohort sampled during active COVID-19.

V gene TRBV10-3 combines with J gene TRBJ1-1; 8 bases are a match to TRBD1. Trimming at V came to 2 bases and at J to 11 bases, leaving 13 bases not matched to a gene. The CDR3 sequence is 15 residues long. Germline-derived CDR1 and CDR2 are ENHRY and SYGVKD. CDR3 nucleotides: TGTGCCATCAGTGAGGGGACAGGTACCATCTTTGCGGCTTTCTTT. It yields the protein CAISEGTGTIFAAFF.

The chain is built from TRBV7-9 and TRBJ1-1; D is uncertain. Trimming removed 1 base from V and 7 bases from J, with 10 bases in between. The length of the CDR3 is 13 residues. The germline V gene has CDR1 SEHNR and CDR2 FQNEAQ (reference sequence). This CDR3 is CASSLGAADEAFF. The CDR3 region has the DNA TGTGCCAGCAGCTTAGGGGCAGCCGATGAAGCTTTCTTT.

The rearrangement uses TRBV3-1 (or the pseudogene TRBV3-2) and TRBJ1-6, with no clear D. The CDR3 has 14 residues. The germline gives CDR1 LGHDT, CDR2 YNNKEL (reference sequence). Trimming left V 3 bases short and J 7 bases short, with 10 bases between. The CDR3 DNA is TGTGCCAGCAGCCAGCAGGTTGAGAATTCACCCCTCCACTTT. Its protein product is CASSQQVENSPLHF.

The CDR3 loop reads CASSLVYSSSGNTIYF. As DNA, the CDR3 is TGCGCCAGCAGCTTAGTATACAGCAGCTCTGGAAACACCATATATTTT. V is TRBV5-1 and J is TRBJ1-3; D uncertain. Trimming removed 2 bases from V and 0 bases from J, with 12 bases in between. The CDR3 length is 16 residues. CDR1 and CDR2 from the germline V gene are SGHRS and YFSETQ.

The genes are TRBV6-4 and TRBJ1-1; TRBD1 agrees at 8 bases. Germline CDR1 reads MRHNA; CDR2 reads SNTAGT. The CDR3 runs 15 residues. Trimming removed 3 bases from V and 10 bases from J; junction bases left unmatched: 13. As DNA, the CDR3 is TGTGCCAGCAGTGAAATAGCCACAGGGGGAGGAGCAGCTTTCTTT. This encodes CASSEIATGGGAAFF.

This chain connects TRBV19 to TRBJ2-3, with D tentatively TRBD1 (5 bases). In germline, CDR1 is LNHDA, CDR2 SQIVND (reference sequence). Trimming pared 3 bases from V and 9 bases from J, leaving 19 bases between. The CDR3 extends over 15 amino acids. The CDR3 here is CASSISRGISGTQYF. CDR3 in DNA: TGTGCCAGTAGTATCTCTCGAGGTATTTCAGGGACGCAGTATTTT.

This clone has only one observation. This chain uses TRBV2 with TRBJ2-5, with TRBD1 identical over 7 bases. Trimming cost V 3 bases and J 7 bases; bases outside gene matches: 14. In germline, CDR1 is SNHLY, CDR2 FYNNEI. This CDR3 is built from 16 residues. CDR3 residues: CASSDRLVEGAGTQYF. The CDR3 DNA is TGTGCCAGCAGTGACAGATTGGTTGAGGGGGCAGGGACCCAGTACTTC.

This CDR3 is CASSRVTGALNYGYTF. CDR3 bases: TGTGCCAGCAGCCGCGTAACAGGGGCCCTTAACTATGGCTACACCTTC. The J gene is TRBJ1-2, the V gene TRBV5-6; 7 bases fit TRBD1. This CDR3 comprises 16 residues. The germline gives CDR1 SGHDT, CDR2 YYEEEE. V lost 4 bases, J lost 1 base, and 10 bases stayed unmatched.

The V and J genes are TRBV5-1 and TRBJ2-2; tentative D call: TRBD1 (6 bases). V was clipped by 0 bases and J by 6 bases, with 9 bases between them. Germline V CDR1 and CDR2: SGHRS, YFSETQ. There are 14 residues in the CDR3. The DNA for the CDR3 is TGCGCCAGCAGCTTGGGGGCAGGGGCCGGGGAGCTGTTTTTT. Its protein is CASSLGAGAGELFF.

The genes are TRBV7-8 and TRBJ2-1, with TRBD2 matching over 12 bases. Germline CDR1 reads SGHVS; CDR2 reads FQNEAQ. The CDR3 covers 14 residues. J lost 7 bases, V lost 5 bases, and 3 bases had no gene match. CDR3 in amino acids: CASSGLAGWNEQFF. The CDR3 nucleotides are TGTGCCAGCAGCGGACTAGCGGGATGGAATGAGCAGTTCTTC.

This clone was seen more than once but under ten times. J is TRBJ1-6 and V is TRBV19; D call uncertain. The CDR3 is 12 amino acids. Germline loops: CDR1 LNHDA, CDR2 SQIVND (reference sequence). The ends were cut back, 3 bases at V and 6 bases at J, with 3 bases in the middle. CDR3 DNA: TGTGCCAGTAGTATTCGTAATTCACCCCTCCACTTT. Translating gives CASSIRNSPLHF.

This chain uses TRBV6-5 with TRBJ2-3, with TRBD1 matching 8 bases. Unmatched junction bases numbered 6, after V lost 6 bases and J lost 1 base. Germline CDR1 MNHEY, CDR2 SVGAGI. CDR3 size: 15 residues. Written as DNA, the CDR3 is TGTGCCAGCAGGCAACAGGGGGTTGGCACAGATACGCAGTATTTT. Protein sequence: CASRQQGVGTDTQYF.